This record looks at one T cell receptor beta chain sequence and its context. Its matching antigen is unknown. V lost 5 bases and J 3 bases, leaving 14 bases between the germline ends. The CDR3 loop spans 14 amino acids. The germline CDR1 and CDR2 sequences are SGHAT and FQNNGV. This sample was included in a study of T cell responses to AZD1222 COVID-19 vaccine. The overall study: Analyses pooled second doses at about 4 or about 12 weeks.

TCRdb's copy holds only in-frame clones and misses some; the assay was immunoSEQ multiplex PCR. The data show approximately 60,000 clones, over 80% seen once. General study findings and limits: Spike-specific TCR breadth and depth grew following two AZD1222 doses. Repertoires were sampled only after the peak T cell response. The donor cohort was predominantly white British with a female majority, and clonal diversity may have been underestimated.

The input for sequencing was peripheral blood, taken on day 0 of AZD1222 vaccination. This TCR was sampled from an adult in good health. The chain links TRBV11-2 to TRBJ2-7; the D gene is possibly TRBD2 (5 bases). The CDR3 coding sequence is TGTGCCAGCAGCAGCGACAACCGGGGCTACGAGCAGTACTTC. This translates into CASSSDNRGYEQYF.